This is a list of T cell receptor beta chains from one sample in a study of Graves' ophthalmopathy and Graves' hyperthyroidism. TCRdb reanalysed the multiplex PCR reads using MiXCR and keeps one entry per CDR3 protein. The sample holds hundreds of thousands of distinct CDR3 sequences; over 40% are singletons and the top ten take under 3.5%. The sequenced material came from peripheral blood. The origin of the receptors is an adult man with Graves' ophthalmopathy. The conserved cysteine and the conserved F or W are not part of the CDR3 here. Each record gives: CDR3 protein, V gene, clone size. Expanded clones get a size class; other rows say once, few or many, or leave the size out.

CDR3 protein: ATSRDWPGANEKLF; V gene: TRBV15; clone size: -
CDR3 protein: ASTQQGYGNQPQH; V gene: TRBV6-6; clone size: few
CDR3 protein: ATAEQGNYEQY; V gene: TRBV24-1; clone size: -
CDR3 protein: ASSEWGTGWNTEAF; V gene: TRBV25-1; clone size: -
CDR3 protein: ASTVGQGREAF; V gene: TRBV25-1; clone size: -
CDR3 protein: ASSQWGTEAF; V gene: TRBV14; clone size: many
CDR3 protein: ASSPSSFGTRSGELF; V gene: TRBV4-3; clone size: -
CDR3 protein: ASSVVRDVQPQH; V gene: TRBV9; clone size: many
CDR3 protein: SVQGRRGAEAF; V gene: TRBV20-1; clone size: few
CDR3 protein: AIGRYYEQY; V gene: TRBV10-3; clone size: -
CDR3 protein: ATRSRGNIIY; V gene: TRBV10-3; clone size: -
CDR3 protein: ASSRISTGLEGETQY; V gene: TRBV7-9; clone size: many
CDR3 protein: ASSVYRMLNYGYT; V gene: TRBV2; clone size: many
CDR3 protein: AISSRGGWAYT; V gene: TRBV10-3; clone size: -
CDR3 protein: SWGQPNSYT; V gene: TRBV29-1; clone size: -
CDR3 protein: ASSRDRGAYEQY; V gene: TRBV7-8; clone size: many
CDR3 protein: ASSTLAGVTGGQETQY; V gene: TRBV10-2; clone size: -
CDR3 protein: ASSQREGQYNSPLH; V gene: TRBV9; clone size: -
CDR3 protein: ATNGGGADTQY; V gene: TRBV24-1; clone size: -
CDR3 protein: ASRKPGQGRKLF; V gene: TRBV2; clone size: many
CDR3 protein: ASSPAGPGNTEAF; V gene: TRBV5-1; clone size: many
CDR3 protein: ASSGRLLTNEKLF; V gene: TRBV7-8; clone size: many
CDR3 protein: ATRTGESYNEQF; V gene: TRBV24-1; clone size: -
CDR3 protein: ASSELGDGATVLT; V gene: TRBV2; clone size: -
CDR3 protein: ASSQDGDRGYEQY; V gene: TRBV4-1; clone size: few
CDR3 protein: ASNPTGPTTEAF; V gene: TRBV2; clone size: -
CDR3 protein: ASSRSGGFGGSQPQH; V gene: TRBV2; clone size: few
CDR3 protein: ASAHGRGSYEQY; V gene: TRBV19; clone size: -
CDR3 protein: ASSLEGGTPEETQY; V gene: TRBV7-8; clone size: -
CDR3 protein: ASSVGAETQY; V gene: TRBV5-1; clone size: -
CDR3 protein: ATSDLWDTGELF; V gene: TRBV24-1; clone size: many
CDR3 protein: ASSFGTGERGPQH; V gene: TRBV11-2; clone size: -
CDR3 protein: ATSTTGLAGAGELF; V gene: TRBV24-1; clone size: many
CDR3 protein: SARDPGNNQPQH; V gene: TRBV20-1; clone size: many
CDR3 protein: AIDRGEKLF; V gene: TRBV7-9; clone size: once
CDR3 protein: ASSQEIVSEAF; V gene: TRBV7-8; clone size: -
CDR3 protein: ASSSRRAQRGNTIY; V gene: TRBV7-9; clone size: many
CDR3 protein: ASSPVMGGVEKLF; V gene: TRBV5-1; clone size: many
CDR3 protein: ASSQDVGTGGAYEQY; V gene: TRBV4-2; clone size: -
CDR3 protein: ASSYGFAGQGFTEAF; V gene: TRBV6-6; clone size: -
CDR3 protein: ASSPSKGSTEAF; V gene: TRBV7-2; clone size: many
CDR3 protein: ASSLSGTGDTEQY; V gene: TRBV7-9; clone size: many
CDR3 protein: ASSWRGGREGYGYT; V gene: TRBV5-5; clone size: few
CDR3 protein: AISVQGHRDSNQPQH; V gene: TRBV10-3; clone size: -
CDR3 protein: SVDRSGRANEQY; V gene: TRBV29-1; clone size: few
CDR3 protein: SVESGPGNTIY; V gene: TRBV29-1; clone size: many
CDR3 protein: AITEGQAGYT; V gene: TRBV10-3; clone size: -